Following are 31 T cell receptor beta chains from one sample sequenced in a study of graft-versus-host responses after intestinal transplantation (dated by TCRdb to the early 2020s). Antigens for these TCRs are unknown. Receptors were amplified or captured by the immunoSEQ multiplex PCR assay. Sourced from immuneACCESS, this table was stored by TCRdb with only in-frame sequences that have V and J called. A share of the clones is absent; for the studies checked, an unresolved V gene accounts for under half, and the remainder has no known explanation. The sample contains around 100,000 clones, 90% to 95% of them found a single time. Roughly 1% of the sample is taken by the ten largest. The time point label for this specimen denotes: cells obtained before transplantation from donor or recipient. This material consisted of unstimulated CD8+ T cells sorted from spleen or lymph node cells, taken before transplant. The receptors here all came from a human donor who was the organ donor for an intestinal transplant.

This clone was counted a single time. This sequence joins TRBV10-3 and TRBJ1-2; D gene ambiguous. Trimming pared 2 bases from V and 4 bases from J, leaving 17 bases between. The CDR3 is 16 residues long. Per the germline V gene, CDR1 is ENHRY and CDR2 is SYGVKD. In DNA form, the CDR3 reads TGTGCCATCAGTGAGGTACGGGGAGTCTTAGGCTATGGCTACACCTTC. It is translated as CAISEVRGVLGYGYTF.

The J gene is TRBJ1-1, the V gene TRBV14; D possibly corresponds to TRBD1 (5 bases). This CDR3 has 16 residues. V was shortened by 0 bases and J by 5 bases, with 16 bases between the two germline ends. CDR1 is SGHDN, CDR2 FVKESK, per germline. The CDR3 DNA sequence: TGTGCCAGCAGCCAAGAGGTGCAGGGTCCGGGAACTGAAGCTTTCTTT. Its protein product is CASSQEVQGPGTEAFF.

CDR3 in amino acids: CAISDGTGREKLFF. For the CDR3, the DNA is TGTGCCATCAGTGATGGGACAGGGCGTGAAAAACTGTTTTTT. The chain links TRBV10-3 to TRBJ1-4; TRBD1 aligns across 9 bases. Germline V lookup: CDR1 ENHRY, CDR2 SYGVKD. The CDR3 consists of 14 residues. V was clipped by 3 bases and J by 7 bases; unmatched bases: 3.

The chain combines TRBV19 with TRBJ1-1; no clear D. Germline CDR1 and CDR2: LNHDA and SQIVND (reference sequence). V was shortened by 6 bases and J by 0 bases, with 14 bases between the two germline ends. The CDR3 contains 15 residues. This chain's CDR3 is CASSKPSTVNTEAFF. CDR3 bases: TGTGCCAGTAGCAAACCCTCGACGGTGAACACTGAAGCTTTCTTT.

V and J are TRBV29-1 and TRBJ1-2; D is unclear. The ends were cut back, 4 bases at V and 4 bases at J, with 10 bases in the middle. CDR1 and CDR2 from the germline V gene are SQVTM and ANQGSEA. The CDR3 extends over 12 amino acids. CDR3: CSVARVAYGYTF. In DNA form, the CDR3 reads TGCAGCGTTGCTCGAGTCGCCTATGGCTACACCTTC.

About this clone: The sample has other DNA sequences that encode this CDR3 too. The V call is TRBV27, the J call TRBJ2-7; TRBD2 agrees at 9 bases. J gave up 2 bases and V 2 bases, and 1 base lay outside the gene matches. The CDR3 is 14 amino acids. Germline V gene sequence: CDR1 MNHEY, CDR2 SMNVEV (reference sequence). CDR3 sequence reads: CASSLAGGPYEQYF. CDR3 DNA sequence: TGTGCCAGCAGTTTAGCGGGAGGGCCCTACGAGCAGTACTTC.

The chain carries TRBV4-1 and TRBJ2-3, with 9 bases fitting TRBD2. The V gene end was trimmed by 0 bases and the J gene end by 3 bases; junction bases not matched to a gene: 1. CDR1 and CDR2 from the germline V gene are MGHRA and YSYEKL. The CDR3 length is 15 residues. CDR3 region: CASSQDTSGTDTQYF. The CDR3, as DNA: TGCGCCAGCAGCCAAGACACTAGCGGGACAGATACGCAGTATTTT.

The rearrangement uses TRBV10-2 and TRBJ2-5; 12 bases fit TRBD1. There are 16 residues in the CDR3. V lost 2 bases and J lost 4; bases outside the gene matches: 5. Germline V gene data show CDR1 as WSHSY and CDR2 as SAAADI. CDR3 loop: CASSEPGQGALETQYF. In nucleotides, the CDR3 is TGCGCCAGCAGTGAGCCGGGACAGGGGGCTTTAGAGACCCAGTACTTC.

The chain employs TRBV7-3 and TRBJ2-3; no definite D call. V shed 2 bases and J shed 3 bases, with 6 bases lying between them. CDR1 is SGHTA, CDR2 FQGTGA, per germline. The CDR3 runs 13 residues. The chain's CDR3 is CASSLVGTDTQYF. Here the CDR3 DNA reads TGTGCCAGCAGCTTAGTGGGAACAGATACGCAGTATTTT.

This chain connects TRBV6-5 to TRBJ1-2, with 8 bases matching TRBD1. From germline, CDR1 is MNHEY and CDR2 SVGAGI. The ends lost 0 bases at V and 6 bases at J; junction bases unmatched: 3. The CDR3 has 14 amino acids. The CDR3 region has the DNA TGTGCCAGCAGTTACTCGGCAGGGGGCGATGGCTACACCTTC. Translating gives CASSYSAGGDGYTF.

The chain links TRBV6-1 to TRBJ2-3; maybe TRBD1 (6 bases). Germline loops: CDR1 MNHNS, CDR2 SASEGT. The CDR3 spans 14 residues. V lost 11 bases and J 0 bases, leaving 15 bases between the germline ends. The CDR3 sequence is CAGSQGPSTDTQYF. The CDR3 DNA sequence: TGTGCCGGCTCCCAGGGGCCGAGCACAGATACGCAGTATTTT.

The rearrangement uses TRBV5-6 and TRBJ2-2; perhaps TRBD2 as D (5 bases). V was shortened by 0 bases and J by 3 bases, with 15 bases between the two germline ends. CDR1 and CDR2 (germline): SGHDT, YYEEEE. The CDR3 runs to 17 residues. CDR3 bases: TGTGCCAGCAGCTTGGTGGTCTGGACTGGGGACACCGGGGAGCTGTTTTTT. Its translation: CASSLVVWTGDTGELFF. The full variable domain, its missing parts supplied by reference TRBV5-6 and TRBJ2-2, is DAGVTQSPTHLIKTRGQQVTLRCSPKSGHDTVSWYQQALGQGPQFIFQYYEEEERQRGNFPDRFSGHQFPNYSSELNVNALLLGDSALYLCASSLVVWTGDTGELFFGEGSRLTVL.

This clone was seen a few times. V gene TRBV27 combines with J gene TRBJ2-7; 10 bases align to TRBD2. Germline V gives CDR1 MNHEY, CDR2 SMNVEV (reference sequence). This CDR3 comprises 13 residues. V trimming: 8 bases; J trimming: 4 bases; junction bases outside the gene matches: 5. DNA for the CDR3: TGTGCCAGCGGGACTAGCGCCTCATACGAGCAGTACTTC. Translated: CASGTSASYEQYF.

This sequence joins TRBV5-1 and TRBJ1-2; D gene ambiguous. Germline V gene lookup returns CDR1 SGHRS and CDR2 YFSETQ. Trimming shortened V by 3 bases and J by 2 bases, and 11 bases separated the two germline ends. The CDR3 length is 14 residues. CDR3 region: CASSYGGFNYGYTF. CDR3 in DNA: TGCGCCAGCAGCTACGGAGGATTCAACTATGGCTACACCTTC.

The rearrangement joins TRBV6-1 to TRBJ1-2; D is unresolved. V was trimmed by 8 bases and J by 6 bases, leaving 16 bases between them. The CDR3 is 13 residues long. Germline values: CDR1 MNHNS, CDR2 SASEGT. The CDR3 reads CASWGEEVHGYTF. The CDR3 nucleotides read TGTGCCAGCTGGGGAGAGGAGGTCCATGGCTACACCTTC.

J is TRBJ2-5 and V is TRBV5-1, with D perhaps matching TRBD1 (7 bases). The germline gives CDR1 SGHRS, CDR2 YFSETQ. This CDR3 spans 16 amino acids. Trimming removed 1 base from V and 3 bases from J, with 16 bases in between. The CDR3 loop is CASSLRQGGGEETQYF. CDR3 DNA: TGCGCCAGCAGCTTGAGACAGGGAGGCGGGGAAGAGACCCAGTACTTC.

The genes are TRBV27 and TRBJ1-2; the D is unclear. From germline, CDR1 is MNHEY and CDR2 SMNVEV (reference sequence). CDR3 length: 14 residues. Trimming cost V 8 bases and J 3 bases, with 16 bases left between them. The CDR3 nucleotides are TGTGCCAGCCGCAGAGGAGTTAGGGACTATGGCTACACCTTC. It is translated as CASRRGVRDYGYTF.

This chain joins TRBV6-5 and TRBJ1-2; TRBD1 matches at 7 bases. The V gene's germline CDR1 is MNHEY and CDR2 SVGAGI. J gave up 7 bases and V 6 bases, and 11 bases lay outside the gene matches. The CDR3 is 14 amino acids. The CDR3 is CASRGGQLNGGYTF. DNA of the CDR3: TGTGCCAGCAGAGGGGGACAGCTAAATGGTGGCTACACCTTC.

The rearrangement links TRBV28 to TRBJ2-3, with 10 bases matching TRBD2. The CDR3 runs to 15 residues. J gave up 4 bases and V 5 bases, and 6 bases lay outside the gene matches. Germline V CDR1 and CDR2: MDHEN, SYDVKM. Here the CDR3 reads CASSHRAGGPDTQYF. The CDR3 region has the DNA TGTGCCAGCAGTCACCGAGCGGGAGGGCCAGATACGCAGTATTTT. Full variable domain (rest looked up from reference TRBV28 and TRBJ2-3): DVKVTQSSRYLVKRTGEKVFLECVQDMDHENMFWYRQDPGLGLRLIYFSYDVKMKEKGDIPEGYSVSREKKERFSLILESASTNQTSMYLCASSHRAGGPDTQYFGPGTRLTVL.

CDR3 loop: CASSLGDSTYEQYF. DNA for the CDR3: TGTGCCAGCAGCTTAGGGGACAGTACCTACGAGCAGTACTTC. This chain connects TRBV7-2 to TRBJ2-7; 7 bases fit TRBD1. Trimming took 1 base from V and 2 from J; bases not matched to a gene: 2. Germline V gene sequence: CDR1 SGHTA, CDR2 FQGNSA. The length of the CDR3 is 14 residues.

The chain is built from TRBV9 and TRBJ2-2, with D uncertain. This CDR3 has 13 amino acids. From germline, CDR1 is SGDLS and CDR2 YYNGEE. Deletions cut 3 bases from V and 0 bases from J, with 3 bases between. CDR3 nucleotide sequence: TGTGCCAGCAGCGACACGAACACCGGGGAGCTGTTTTTT. Encoded protein: CASSDTNTGELFF.

This clone was seen just once. The chain is built from TRBV4-1 and TRBJ2-1; no reliable D call. CDR3 length equals 16 residues. Looked up from germline, CDR1 is MGHRA and CDR2 is YSYEKL. V was pared by 0 bases and J by 2 bases, with 11 bases between. CDR3 bases: TGCGCCAGCAGCCAAGAACGGGTTCGGGCCTACAATGAGCAGTTCTTC. Translating gives CASSQERVRAYNEQFF.

The chain recombines TRBV4-1 with TRBJ1-3, with D uncertain. CDR3 size: 16 residues. Germline V CDR1 and CDR2: MGHRA, YSYEKL. Trimming removed 3 bases at V and 8 bases at J, with 20 bases between. Written as DNA, the CDR3 is TGCGCCAGCAGCCATAAGAGGAGCGGGCAGTGGGACACCATATATTTT. Translation gives CASSHKRSGQWDTIYF.

The CDR3 nucleotides read TGTGCCAGCAGCTTAGTAGGGCTAAGAGGGCCCTATGGCTACACCTTC. Translated: CASSLVGLRGPYGYTF. V is TRBV7-2 and J is TRBJ1-2; D is undetermined. V shed 1 base and J shed 4 bases, with 16 bases lying between them. The CDR3 has 16 amino acids. Germline CDR1 SGHTA, CDR2 FQGNSA.

The CDR3 here is CASSLYNEQFF. Here the CDR3 DNA reads TGTGCCAGTAGCCTATACAATGAGCAGTTCTTC. The gene calls are TRBV19 and TRBJ2-1, with unresolved D. Germline V gene sequence: CDR1 LNHDA, CDR2 SQIVND (reference sequence). V lost 6 bases to trimming and J lost 4 bases, with 4 bases between them. CDR3 length: 11 residues. Full variable domain (rest looked up from reference TRBV19 and TRBJ2-1): DGGITQSPKYLFRKEGQNVTLSCEQNLNHDAMYWYRQDPGQGLRLIYYSQIVNDFQKGDIAEGYSVSREKKESFPLTVTSAQKNPTAFYLCASSLYNEQFFGPGTRLTVL.

The chain is built from TRBV2 and TRBJ2-7; 10 bases match TRBD1. There are 15 residues in the CDR3. V lost 6 bases and J lost 3; bases outside the gene matches: 8. Germline-derived CDR1 and CDR2 are SNHLY and FYNNEI. Here the CDR3 reads CASRTPRDRGYEQYF. The CDR3 DNA sequence: TGTGCCAGCAGAACCCCTAGGGACAGGGGCTACGAGCAGTACTTC.

This chain connects TRBV19 to TRBJ1-6; 9 bases agree with TRBD1. V lost 7 bases and J lost 6; bases outside the gene matches: 4. The CDR3 spans 14 residues. Germline V gene sequence: CDR1 LNHDA, CDR2 SQIVND (reference sequence). CDR3 region: CASIPTGGNSPLHF. CDR3 DNA: TGTGCCAGTATCCCGACAGGGGGTAATTCACCCCTCCACTTT.

This chain joins TRBV7-7 and TRBJ2-1; no definite D call. The CDR3 runs 17 residues. V lost 5 bases and J 0 bases, leaving 17 bases between the germline ends. Germline V gene data show CDR1 as SSHAT and CDR2 as FNYEAQ (reference sequence). The CDR3 DNA sequence: TGTGCCAGCAGCCTTAGTGCCCGGCGTAGCTCCTACAATGAGCAGTTCTTC. Its translation: CASSLSARRSSYNEQFF.

V is TRBV9 and J is TRBJ2-5, with 7 bases fitting TRBD2. J was trimmed by 3 bases and V by 4 bases; bases with no gene match: 3. This CDR3 region has 13 residues. Looked up from germline, CDR1 is SGDLS and CDR2 is YYNGEE. CDR3 protein: CASSPGLKETQYF. The CDR3 DNA follows: TGTGCCAGCAGCCCGGGACTAAAAGAGACCCAGTACTTC.

This chain links TRBV2 with TRBJ1-3; TRBD1 is a possible D gene (5 bases). The V gene's germline CDR1 is SNHLY and CDR2 FYNNEI. CDR3 length: 13 amino acids. The V gene lost 8 bases and the J gene lost 8 bases, with 16 bases spanning the gap. CDR3 coding DNA: TGTGCCAGCGGAAGGGGCGCAAAGGACACCATATATTTT. Its protein product is CASGRGAKDTIYF.

The gene calls are TRBV19 and TRBJ2-1; D gene uncertain. The CDR3 has 13 residues. V was trimmed by 5 bases and J by 0 bases, leaving 5 bases between them. Germline V gene lookup returns CDR1 LNHDA and CDR2 SQIVND (reference sequence). The CDR3 sequence: CASSVASYNEQFF. The CDR3 nucleotides read TGTGCCAGTAGTGTCGCCTCCTACAATGAGCAGTTCTTC.